The text below deals with one T cell receptor (beta chain). Its antigen target is currently unknown. No base-level quality is on record; no much larger clone is a single base apart. Library method: the immunoSEQ multiplex PCR assay. For the multiplex PCR, a mixture combining 60 forward primers for TCR Vbeta segments and 13 reverse primers for TCR Jbeta segments was used. The CDR3 region of rearranged TCR beta genes was amplified from genomic DNA by a multiplex PCR assay. The Illumina HiSeq System was used to sequence the amplified TCR beta libraries as 87-base-pair reads. The original methods were these. A later analysis counted 65 million to 90 million unique TCR beta chains across the 650 to 800 repertoires, and some 11 million of these chains were shared by at least two donors. Raw reads were error-corrected and collapsed into unique sequences by a nearest-neighbor algorithm in which closely related sequences were merged to remove PCR and sequencing errors. CDR3 sequences were aligned to IMGT reference sequences to assign V, D and J gene segments. Each retained sequence needed at least a six-nucleotide match to both a V gene segment and a J gene segment. A rearrangement counted as productive if the CDR3 had no stop codons and remained in frame with V and J, and every other rearrangement counted as non-productive. Following IMGT convention, CDR3 was defined as the stretch from the second conserved V-encoded cysteine to the conserved J-encoded phenylalanine. The earlier analysis of some 580 of the donors excluded any sequence lacking an unambiguous match to a single V gene segment. In an earlier analysis of 587 of the donors, a V segment was called functional when productive rearrangements were above 56.7%, and segregating when the standard deviation between donors exceeded 5%. A statistical classification framework was developed to diagnose cytomegalovirus status using the catalog of TCR beta chain sequences. In a later analysis, TCR nucleotide sequences were compared against IMGT/GENE-DB human TR gene sequences so that V and J genes could be assigned. A later analysis assigned CDR3 sequences and most-parsimonious VDJ recombination scenarios with the TCRdist pipeline. In a later analysis, each TCR beta chain was defined by its CDR3 amino acid sequence together with its V-gene family, and reads lacking a unique V-gene family were excluded. As a way to deal with suspected cross-contamination and a sequencing artifact, a later analysis dropped hundreds of nucleotide sequences that were highly shared and had low generation probability. For each public chain, a later analysis derived a clonal expansion index from normalized ranks of inferred template counts within each repertoire. In a later analysis, generation probabilities were computed with a VDJ recombination model fitted to out-of-frame rearrangements, and the resulting probabilities were checked against IGoR. Hypergeometric tests were used in a later analysis to score TCR-TCR, TCR-HLA and TCR-CMV co-occurrence, with a repertoire-size bias correction applied to the TCR pairs. In a later analysis, false discovery rates were estimated by permuting HLA or CMV assignments 20 times. In a later analysis, co-occurring TCRs were grouped using DBSCAN, with TCRdist sequence similarity added in when clustering inside HLA-allele-positive subsets. Co-occurrence clustering excluded repertoires with fewer than 30,000 or more than 120,000 public chains, plus five with anomalous nucleotide sharing. TCRdb holds this immuneACCESS table with in-frame rearrangements only. Some clones are missing; in checked studies, unresolved V genes explain under half, and the rest has no known cause. D and trimming were read from the DNA, whereas the V and J calls and clone size are those reported in that table. In this sample the table shows 120,000 or so clones, 83% of which occur a single time. About 3.9% of the sample is in the top ten clones.

This record belongs to a study of cytomegalovirus exposure and HLA in healthy donors (TCRdb year 2017). About the study as a whole: According to an earlier analysis of a few hundred of the donors, some 180 million T cells yielded 120 million or so unique TCR beta sequences and 250 to 350 Gb of sequence data. Along with the roughly 610-subject first cohort, a separate validation cohort of around 120 different subjects was used. High-throughput TCR immunosequencing, statistical association of individual TCRs with disease status, and machine learning were combined to predict cytomegalovirus infection status. Alongside the repertoire data, information on donor age, sex, ethnicity and CMV serostatus was compiled. The number of donors typed differed by locus, with roughly 620-630 for A, B, C, DRB1 and DQB1, more than 500 for DQA1, 600 to 610 for DPA1, and 400 to 490 for DPB1. On average, roughly 250,000 unique TCR beta nucleotide sequences were sequenced per donor among more than 350 genotyped donors of the cohort, with roughly 20% of those sequences being non-productive. An early release covering roughly 640 HLA-typed donors comprised about 300 gigabases of sequencing data and tens of millions of unique TCR sequences. In a later analysis, previously published TCR beta repertoires from several hundred donors were re-analyzed and high-resolution HLA genotyping was added so that TCR occurrence patterns could be studied. All discovery cohort repertoires had been generated on a single sequencing platform. An earlier analysis of several hundred of the donors applied high-throughput TCR beta sequencing to assess whether each TCR beta V gene segment acted as functional or pseudogenic. A handful of DR-DQ haplotypes were handled as single units for association and clustering because linkage in the cohort was strong. Of the 398 genotyped donors, about 80% fell in the genetic ancestry cluster associated with self-reported Caucasian donors. Rather than drawing on any new phenotypic data, the later analysis identified candidate immune exposures from TCR beta sequences and the way those sequences occurred across donors. The T cell repertoires of 670 or so subjects were profiled by immunosequencing and related to cytomegalovirus serostatus. A later genetic analysis took genome-wide SNP genotypes for about 60% of the roughly 670 donors and used that subset as a discovery cohort. Both class I and class II loci were covered by HLA typing, at four-digit resolution. The study was designed to test whether signatures of past pathogen exposure could be identified by cataloging public T cell receptors. The research as a whole found: Specific HLA alleles were associated with 16,951 TCR beta sequences at a false discovery rate of 0.05 in a later analysis. For the cohort, immune exposure information was limited to CMV serostatus. Because some donors lacked HLA typing at each locus, the association tests relied only on the typed subset. A further reported finding was that TCR beta sequences accurately predicted the HLA-A and HLA-B alleles for most subjects in the first cohort. Most TCR sequences were seen in very few donors, while some public TCRs were found in many individuals. In vitro tests confirmed that a few of the cytomegalovirus-associated TCR beta chains recognize cytomegalovirus antigens. A later analysis reported that several top co-occurrence clusters appeared linked to parvovirus B19, influenza, CMV and Epstein-Barr virus. Over 15 rarely observed V segments, including chromosome 9 orphons, were excluded from the earlier analysis of a few hundred of the donors because counts were too low. In an earlier analysis of 500 to 650 of the donors, most TCR beta V segments appeared in productive rearrangements about 87% or about 30% of the time, broadly matching IMGT annotations. Sequencing depth was assumed to be roughly uniform across donors in the presence/absence analyses, though that assumption may not hold. A cluster of highly shared sequence variants was judged likely to be a technical artifact of the sequencing pipeline. A later analysis found that TCR association rates varied across HLA loci, with DRB1 alleles showing the most associated TCRs and HLA-C alleles the fewest. In a later analysis, HLA-associated TCR beta chains showed more clonal expansion and lower generation probabilities than non-associated chains that were equally common. In a later genetic analysis, a missense DCLRE1C variant was associated with V-gene and J-gene trimming of TCR beta chains, and the association was replicated in an independent cohort. This cohort had only TCR beta chains sequenced, and the lack of alpha or paired-chain data limited which features could be detected. The study gave a list of 150 to 200 TCR beta chains associated with cytomegalovirus. In a later genetic analysis, fewer N-insertions in productive TCRs were reported among donors in an Asian-associated ancestry cluster than the approximately 710-donor mean. The authors suggested that the approach could potentially be extended to other disease states and immunological phenotypes. When HLA alleles, especially DR and DQ, strongly co-occurred, TCR associations were difficult to assign to individual alleles. Linkage disequilibrium might explain the correlated functional status among segregating V segments, but an unknown experimental factor could not be excluded. The classifier was reported to diagnose cytomegalovirus status with high specificity and sensitivity in both the original cohort and the validation cohort. A later analysis found that most CMV-associated TCR beta chains appeared HLA-restricted, with HLA associations seemingly driven largely by CMV exposure. Because the 87-base-pair reads could not distinguish some IMGT-functional V segments, including TRBV6-2 and TRBV6-3, those segments were excluded.

The germline V gene specifies MGHDK as CDR1 and SYGVNS as CDR2. V and J lose 5 bases and 3 bases, and a span of 16 bases separates them. There are 15 amino acids in the CDR3, from cysteine to phenylalanine inclusive. Here the CDR3 DNA is all that survives: 45 bases in frame from base 1. In total, fewer than 750 healthy bone marrow donors made up the cohort. All cohort members were sampled while nominally healthy, although unrecorded immune exposures were likely present. The donor was CMV seropositive and was included in the group of about 290 seropositive cohort members. A peripheral blood sample was provided by each donor, and peripheral blood mononuclear cells were used for TCR beta sequencing. Genomic DNA was extracted from the blood cell samples with the Qiagen DNeasy Blood Extraction Kit.

The receptor's source is a woman aged 40 to 50 in good health and CMV-seropositive. In this chain, TRBV25-1 is recombined with TRBJ2-5; the D region possibly corresponds to TRBD2 (5 bases align). Sequencing was performed on PBMCs. The DNA reads as follows: TGTGCCAGCAGTCCGATAGGTACCGGGGAAGAGACCCAGTACTTC. It translates as CASSPIGTGEETQYF.